Sequencing of this T cell receptor (beta chain) was carried out in a study of CD8 T cells in ankylosing spondylitis. TCRdb passed the 5' RACE reads through MiXCR, listing each CDR3 protein once. The sample includes 200,000 to 250,000 distinct CDR3 sequences, roughly 8.2% seen only once; the top ten take 4.8%. The CDR3 sequence is 15 residues long. Trimming pared 1 base from V and 4 bases from J, leaving 12 bases between. Per germline, CDR1 LGHNA and CDR2 YSLEER. This clonotype was detected ten times or more. Antigen unknown. Study-level results: The clones that were linked to disease were reported to be significantly enriched in matched synovial fluid samples from ankylosing spondylitis patients. Seemingly characteristic of ankylosing spondylitis blood was a TCR beta motif consisting of fewer than 10 highly homologous variants.

The TCR comes from a female donor with ankylosing spondylitis or in good health (not recorded which). This chain connects TRBV4-3 to TRBJ2-3; D uncertain. The sequenced sample consisted of blood, either unsorted or a sorted T cell fraction (not recorded which). The CDR3 sequence: CASSQALEFADTQYF. The DNA of the CDR3 is TGCGCCAGCAGCCAAGCGCTAGAGTTCGCAGATACGCAGTATTTT.